A single sample is the source of the 21 T cell receptor beta chains below, sequenced in a study of blood T cell repertoires in COVID-19. The assay was immunoSEQ multiplex PCR, and TCRdb's table has in-frame clones only and misses some. This table has some 170,000 clones, 80% to 90% appearing once. Sample: PBMCs or T cells enriched from blood (not recorded which). These receptor sequences come from a man over 45 who had recovered from COVID-19.

The chain links TRBV5-5 to TRBJ2-2, with D perhaps matching TRBD2 (6 bases). The V end was cut by 4 bases, the J end by 8 bases, with 9 bases between. There are 12 residues in the CDR3. CDR1 and CDR2 from the germline V gene are SGHKS and YYEKEE (reference sequence). This chain's CDR3 is CASSPAGGELFF. The CDR3 DNA reads TGTGCCAGCAGCCCGGCGGGGGGGGAGCTGTTTTTT.

This chain links TRBV5-6 with TRBJ2-3, with 9 bases that match TRBD2. V shed 1 base and J 4 bases; nucleotides not matched to a gene: 10. The CDR3 consists of 17 residues. In germline, CDR1 is SGHDT, CDR2 YYEEEE. CDR3 region: CASSLHARGGLADTQYF. The CDR3 coding sequence is TGTGCCAGCAGCTTGCATGCGCGGGGGGGCCTGGCAGATACGCAGTATTTT.

This sequence joins TRBV28 and TRBJ2-7; unclear D gene. CDR3 length: 11 amino acids. Germline-derived CDR1 and CDR2 are MDHEN and SYDVKM. With 6 bases removed from V and 6 bases from J, the gap between germline ends came to 9 bases. The CDR3 DNA is TGTGCCAGCAGCCTCATGAGCGAGCAGTACTTC. Residues: CASSLMSEQYF.

This rearrangement joins TRBV20-1 to TRBJ2-7; TRBD2 is a possible D gene (5 bases). Germline values: CDR1 DFQATT, CDR2 SNEGSKA (reference sequence). The CDR3 consists of 11 residues. The V and J ends lost 3 bases and 2 bases respectively, with 5 bases between them. The CDR3 DNA is TGCAGTGCTAGCGGGACCTACGAGCAGTACTTC. Protein product: CSASGTYEQYF.

This rearrangement joins TRBV25-1 to TRBJ2-7; D is undetermined. The germline gives CDR1 MGHDK, CDR2 SYGVNS. V lost 5 bases and J lost 3, with 14 bases in between. The CDR3 runs 14 residues. CDR3 in DNA: TGTGCCAGCAGTCCAGGATTCCCCCTCTACGAGCAGTACTTC. Amino acids: CASSPGFPLYEQYF.

CDR3 region: CASSHRGSRGYTF. As DNA, the CDR3 is TGTGCCAGCAGCCACCGGGGGTCACGCGGCTACACCTTC. The gene calls are TRBV3-1 (or the pseudogene TRBV3-2) and TRBJ1-2; perhaps TRBD1 as D (5 bases). CDR1 is LGHDT, CDR2 YNNKEL, per germline (reference sequence). The CDR3 contains 13 residues. V shed 3 bases and J shed 8 bases, with 13 bases lying between them.

The V call is TRBV5-1, the J call TRBJ2-7, with D perhaps matching TRBD1 (6 bases). V was shortened by 0 bases and J by 0 bases, with 7 bases between the two germline ends. The CDR3 sequence is 14 residues long. Germline V lookup: CDR1 SGHRS, CDR2 YFSETQ. The CDR3 DNA sequence: TGCGCCAGCAGCTTGGAGGGGGTCTCCTACGAGCAGTACTTC. It specifies CASSLEGVSYEQYF.

The genes are TRBV10-3 and TRBJ2-1, with TRBD1 as a possible D gene (6 bases). The germline CDR1 and CDR2 sequences are ENHRY and SYGVKD. There are 14 residues in the CDR3. V was trimmed by 10 bases and J by 6 bases, leaving 19 bases between them. CDR3 sequence: CATTGSGAGNEQFF. The DNA for the CDR3 is TGTGCCACCACCGGATCAGGGGCGGGCAATGAGCAGTTCTTC.

This sequence joins TRBV18 and TRBJ1-5, with unresolved D. Germline V gene data show CDR1 as KGHSH and CDR2 as LQKENI. The length of the CDR3 is 14 residues. Deletions cut 3 bases from V and 8 bases from J, with 14 bases between. CDR3 sequence (DNA): TGTGCCAGCTCACCCATGGCCCCGCCCGAGCCCCAGCATTTT. Translated, it gives CASSPMAPPEPQHF.

The V gene is TRBV9, the J gene TRBJ1-1; D remains ambiguous. The CDR3 extends over 14 amino acids. V was cut by 0 bases and J by 1 base, with 7 bases left in between. CDR1 SGDLS and CDR2 YYNGEE come from the germline V gene. CDR3 amino acids: CASSVVPRNTEAFF. In DNA form, the CDR3 reads TGTGCCAGCAGCGTAGTCCCGAGGAACACTGAAGCTTTCTTT. The entire variable domain, with the rest obtained from reference TRBV9 and TRBJ1-1, is as follows: DSGVTQTPKHLITATGQRVTLRCSPRSGDLSVYWYQQSLDQGLQFLIQYYNGEERAKGNILERFSAQQFPDLHSELNLSSLELGDSALYFCASSVVPRNTEAFFGQGTRLTVV.

The chain carries TRBV6-1 and TRBJ1-1; unclear D gene. The ends were cut back, 4 bases at V and 2 bases at J, with 11 bases in the middle. CDR1 and CDR2 (germline): MNHNS, SASEGT. There are 14 residues in the CDR3. The CDR3 nucleotides are TGTGCCAGCAGTGTTCGGGGTCTAAACACTGAAGCTTTCTTT. Its protein is CASSVRGLNTEAFF.

This clone was picked up one time. V and J are TRBV18 and TRBJ1-1; 9 bases agree with TRBD1. CDR1 and CDR2 from the germline V gene are KGHSH and LQKENI. Germline trimming cut 1 base from V and 0 bases from J; bases unmatched to any gene: 6. This CDR3 contains 17 residues. CDR3 sequence reads: CASSPRGTGNLNTEAFF. In DNA, the CDR3 is TGTGCCAGCTCACCACGAGGGACAGGGAACCTGAACACTGAAGCTTTCTTT.

The chain couples TRBV3-1 (or the pseudogene TRBV3-2) to TRBJ1-6; D is perhaps TRBD1 (5 bases). The germline V gene has CDR1 LGHDT and CDR2 YNNKEL (reference sequence). V lost 3 bases and J 4 bases, leaving 13 bases between the germline ends. This CDR3 is 16 amino acids long. The CDR3 nucleotides are TGTGCCAGCAGCCAGGTCGGACAAATTTATAATTCACCCCTCCACTTT. It translates to CASSQVGQIYNSPLHF.

The J gene is TRBJ2-6, the V gene TRBV5-1; perhaps TRBD2 as D (5 bases). The CDR3 length is 16 residues. Germline loops: CDR1 SGHRS, CDR2 YFSETQ. Trimming pared 0 bases from V and 2 bases from J, leaving 9 bases between. The CDR3 DNA sequence: TGCGCCAGCAGCTTGGGCCAGGAGGCTGGGGCCAACGTCCTGACTTTC. Protein product: CASSLGQEAGANVLTF.

In this sample, this clone turned up once. This sequence joins TRBV29-1 and TRBJ1-1; 9 nucleotides align to TRBD1. From germline, CDR1 is SQVTM and CDR2 ANQGSEA. The V and J ends lost 5 bases and 1 base, in that order; junction bases with no gene match: 2. This CDR3 has 13 amino acids. Here the CDR3 DNA reads TGCAGCGTTCCGGGACAGGGGAACACTGAAGCTTTCTTT. Its protein product is CSVPGQGNTEAFF.

The rearrangement uses TRBV5-4 and TRBJ2-2; the D gene is possibly TRBD2 (7 bases). This CDR3 is 15 amino acids long. V gave up 4 bases and J gave up 4 bases, with 14 bases separating them. The germline V gene encodes CDR1 SGHNT and CDR2 YYREEE (reference sequence). CDR3 coding DNA: TGTGCCAGCAGCCCCACGGGGGGCTCCACCGGGGAGCTGTTTTTT. It encodes CASSPTGGSTGELFF.

The chain uses TRBV18 and TRBJ1-5; no clear D gene. Germline assignment: CDR1 KGHSH and CDR2 LQKENI. The CDR3 runs 15 residues. The V end lost 5 bases, the J end lost 2 bases, and 13 bases lay between the germline ends. The CDR3 reads CASSEYPAGNQPQHF. CDR3 DNA sequence: TGTGCCAGCTCAGAATACCCGGCGGGCAATCAGCCCCAGCATTTT.

The genes are TRBV6-2 or TRBV6-3 and TRBJ2-3; 10 bases agree with TRBD2. The V segment lost 3 bases and the J segment 6 bases; nucleotides outside the gene matches: 15. The CDR3 sequence is 18 residues long. Germline V gene lookup returns CDR1 MNHEY and CDR2 SVGEGT. CDR3 sequence: CASSYFVTLAGGVDTQYF. The CDR3 region has the DNA TGTGCCAGCAGTTATTTCGTCACCTTAGCGGGGGGCGTTGATACGCAGTATTTT.

This chain uses TRBV5-1 with TRBJ2-7; 9 positions agree with TRBD1. Germline CDR1 SGHRS, CDR2 YFSETQ. V lost 4 bases and J lost 6; bases outside the gene matches: 11. The CDR3 totals 15 residues. CDR3 sequence reads: CASSTTSGTGIEQYF. The DNA for the CDR3 is TGCGCCAGCAGCACGACCTCCGGGACAGGGATCGAGCAGTACTTC.

V and J are TRBV25-1 and TRBJ1-2; D is perhaps TRBD1 (5 bases). Trimming left V 2 bases short and J 9 bases short, with 13 bases between. CDR3 length: 13 residues. CDR1 is MGHDK and CDR2 is SYGVNS in the germline V gene. CDR3 nucleotide sequence: TGTGCCAGCAGTGAACGGGTGGCAGGGAGCTACACCTTC. This sequence encodes CASSERVAGSYTF.

CDR3 nucleotide sequence: TGCGCCAGCAGCGCCGGGACAGGGGGAATCAGGGAGCTGTTTTTT. Its translation: CASSAGTGGIRELFF. The V call is TRBV5-1, the J call TRBJ2-2; 11 bases agree with TRBD1. Per the germline V gene, CDR1 is SGHRS and CDR2 is YFSETQ. The trim removed 4 bases at V and 9 bases at J, leaving 8 bases unmatched. CDR3 size: 15 residues.